Listed below are T cell receptor beta chains from one sample, sequenced in a study of control samples from healthy donors and cancer patients. Assay: immunoSEQ multiplex PCR; the TCRdb copy retains only in-frame clones and omits some. The sample gives around 81,000 clones, over 90% of which show up once; about 1.5% is in the top ten. Sequencing used blood. The receptors derive from a woman aged 25 to 45 in good health. CDR3s include the opening cysteine and the closing phenylalanine or tryptophan.

v_gene,CDR3aa
TRBV15,CATSVRRDYLTDTQYF
TRBV6-4,CASSALAGEGETQYF
TRBV19,CASSQGSDTEAFF
TRBV11-3,CASSSRLAANNEQFF
TRBV21-1,CASTEGGSGANVLTF
TRBV4-1,CASSQDWPGLTYEQYF
TRBV2,CASSEPREVQIYGYTF
TRBV7-2,CASSFDRGGRYTF
TRBV6-1,CASSERWGTYEQYF
TRBV5-1,CASSWGEMTYEQYF
TRBV11-2,CASTLVDRPYGYTF
TRBV6-2/TRBV6-3,CASSYGGTTNEKLFF
TRBV10-3,CAITDSLMNTEAFF
TRBV2,CASSENSPEAFF
TRBV7-9,CASSGDGPEAFF
TRBV19,CASSPGLNQPQHF
TRBV30,CAWIYTEAFF
TRBV5-1,CASSLGDRGETQYF
TRBV11-2,CASSWGQGGYNEQFF
TRBV7-9,CASSFFENTGELFF
TRBV5-4,CASSQGAISEAFF
TRBV15,CATSDGGPGFYGYTF
TRBV3-1/TRBV3-2,CASSPQDRSSYNSPLHF
TRBV4-1,CASSQGGGSEKLFF
TRBV4-1,CASSEVSSPGELFF
TRBV7-9,CASSLMNTEAFF
TRBV6-1,CASSEDPGTAQETQYF
TRBV5-1,CASSLITSGPTGELFF